This T cell receptor (beta chain) is from a study of blood T cell repertoires in COVID-19. The overall study: T cells, B-cell-depleted T cells, or PBMCs supplied cDNA or gDNA.

V dropped 6 bases and J dropped 2; count of bases not matched to a gene: 5. This CDR3 comprises 15 residues. Germline assignment: CDR1 MNHEY and CDR2 SMNVEV (reference sequence). Sequencing used immunoSEQ multiplex PCR; TCRdb keeps in-frame clones, though not all of them. The data contain 200,000 to 250,000 clones, roughly 86% of them seen just once; the ten biggest clones take up approximately 10%. Sequenced input: PBMCs or T cells enriched from blood (not recorded which). This TCR derives from a man between 18 and 29 years old with acute COVID-19. The J gene is TRBJ1-5, the V gene TRBV27; 9 bases are a match to TRBD1. The CDR3 DNA reads as TGTGCCAGCAGATTACAGGGGGCTGGCAATCAGCCCCAGCATTTT. Translation: CASRLQGAGNQPQHF.